These 30 T cell receptor beta chains were sequenced from one sample in a study of OX40 agonist ivuxolimab in advanced cancers. Produced via immunoSEQ multiplex PCR; TCRdb's table is partial and in-frame only. Of tens of thousands of clones listed, 82% are singletons. This specimen was CD4+ or CD8+ T cells sorted from blood, taken in a trial of the OX40 agonist ivuxolimab. These receptor sequences come from an adult with an advanced solid tumor such as melanoma, head and neck, liver or kidney cancer.

The chain uses TRBV9 and TRBJ2-1, with TRBD2 as a possible D gene (6 bases). There are 14 residues in the CDR3. Per the germline V gene, CDR1 is SGDLS and CDR2 is YYNGEE. The V and J ends lost 4 bases and 6 bases respectively, with 14 bases between them. CDR3 sequence (DNA): TGTGCCAGCAGCCCAGCCGGGACTTTCAATGAGCAGTTCTTC. It yields the protein CASSPAGTFNEQFF.

The genes are TRBV5-1 and TRBJ1-1, with D unresolved. The CDR3 contains 16 residues. Between the trimmed V and J ends, which lost 4 bases and 1 base, there was a span of 17 bases. Germline V CDR1 and CDR2: SGHRS, YFSETQ. The CDR3 reads CASSPEAARRNTEAFF. CDR3 bases: TGCGCCAGCAGCCCGGAGGCGGCCAGGAGGAACACTGAAGCTTTCTTT.

J is TRBJ1-2 and V is TRBV13; D is perhaps TRBD1 (5 bases). The CDR3 is made up of 15 amino acids. Germline lookup yields CDR1 PRHDT and CDR2 FYEKMQ (reference sequence). V was trimmed by 2 bases and J by 0 bases, leaving 10 bases between them. The CDR3 DNA is TGTGCCAGCAGCTTACCGGGGACTGCTAACTATGGCTACACCTTC. Translated, it gives CASSLPGTANYGYTF.

The chain couples TRBV14 to TRBJ2-5, with D possibly being TRBD1 (6 bases). The germline gives CDR1 SGHDN, CDR2 FVKESK. The V and J ends lost 4 bases and 4 bases respectively, with 16 bases between them. The CDR3 extends over 15 amino acids. CDR3 sequence reads: CASSPTGLRGETQYF. The CDR3 DNA reads as TGTGCCAGCAGCCCCACAGGGCTCCGAGGAGAGACCCAGTACTTC.

The CDR3 reads CASKKGTASGNTIYF. Here the CDR3 DNA reads TGTGCCAGCAAGAAGGGGACTGCCTCTGGAAACACCATATATTTT. The rearrangement uses TRBV6-1 and TRBJ1-3, with TRBD1 as a possible D gene (5 bases). Germline CDR1 reads MNHNS; CDR2 reads SASEGT. Deletions cut 7 bases from V and 0 bases from J, with 13 bases between. The CDR3 sequence is 15 residues long.

The chain links TRBV7-2 to TRBJ2-5, with D possibly being TRBD2 (6 bases). V lost 7 bases, J lost 1 base, and 10 bases lay in between. Germline V gene data show CDR1 as SGHTA and CDR2 as FQGNSA. The CDR3 has 13 residues. The CDR3 DNA reads TGTGCCAGCATGCCGGGACTCCAAGAGACCCAGTACTTC. It specifies CASMPGLQETQYF.

This chain connects TRBV29-1 to TRBJ2-3; D may correspond to TRBD1 or TRBD2 (6 bases each). V lost 4 bases and J lost 0, with 23 bases in between. CDR3 size: 18 residues. Per the germline V gene, CDR1 is SQVTM and CDR2 is ANQGSEA. CDR3 DNA: TGCAGCGTTGTGCCCCCCGCTTTGGAGGGGGGAAGCACAGATACGCAGTATTTT. This encodes CSVVPPALEGGSTDTQYF.

V is TRBV30 and J is TRBJ1-5, with no clear D. V was trimmed by 1 base and J by 11 bases, leaving 12 bases between them. Germline values: CDR1 GTSNPN, CDR2 SVGIG (reference sequence). CDR3 length: 12 amino acids. Written as DNA, the CDR3 is TGTGCCTGGAGTGCCGGGTTTGGAGCCCAGCATTTT. Translation gives CAWSAGFGAQHF.

The rearrangement links TRBV4-3 to TRBJ1-2; D is ambiguous. Per germline, CDR1 LGHNA and CDR2 YSLEER. Trimming pared 4 bases from V and 2 bases from J, leaving 14 bases between. CDR3 length: 15 amino acids. The CDR3 DNA reads as TGCGCCAGCAGCCTCAGAAGGAGCAAGAACTATGGCTACACCTTC. It specifies CASSLRRSKNYGYTF.

The chain couples TRBV2 to TRBJ2-5; 9 positions agree with TRBD2. The CDR3 consists of 15 residues. V was pared by 8 bases and J by 0 bases, with 7 bases of the junction left unmatched. Germline V CDR1 and CDR2: SNHLY, FYNNEI. The CDR3 protein is CASCLAGWYQETQYF. CDR3 nucleotides: TGTGCCAGCTGCCTAGCGGGATGGTACCAAGAGACCCAGTACTTC.

This chain uses TRBV6-5 with TRBJ1-5; D not certain. The CDR3 has 13 residues. The V gene's germline CDR1 is MNHEY and CDR2 SVGAGI. Trimming shortened V by 6 bases and J by 0 bases, and 6 bases separated the two germline ends. CDR3 sequence: CASRMDSNQPQHF. Written as DNA, the CDR3 is TGTGCCAGCAGGATGGATAGCAATCAGCCCCAGCATTTT.

The chain uses TRBV30 and TRBJ1-5, with TRBD1 matching 9 bases. CDR3 size: 15 residues. V trimming: 2 bases; J trimming: 4 bases; junction bases outside the gene matches: 6. Germline CDR1 GTSNPN, CDR2 SVGIG (reference sequence). CDR3 coding DNA: TGTGCCTGGAGTCATATGGGGACAGGGAATCAGCCCCAGCATTTT. Translation gives CAWSHMGTGNQPQHF.

The genes are TRBV2 and TRBJ1-2; D call uncertain. Trimming shortened V by 2 bases and J by 0 bases, and 7 bases separated the two germline ends. Germline V gene data show CDR1 as SNHLY and CDR2 as FYNNEI. The CDR3 runs 14 residues. For the CDR3, the DNA is TGTGCCAGCAGTGAACGTCCAGCTAACTATGGCTACACCTTC. Its protein product is CASSERPANYGYTF.

The chain carries TRBV7-2 and TRBJ1-2; D perhaps matches TRBD1 (6 bases). The length of the CDR3 is 17 residues. Trimming took 0 bases from V and 0 from J, leaving 14 bases between them. CDR1 is SGHTA and CDR2 is FQGNSA in the germline V gene. CDR3 DNA sequence: TGTGCCAGCAGCTTAGCTGGGGGGGGCCTGGCTAACTATGGCTACACCTTC. Its translation is CASSLAGGGLANYGYTF.

The chain has TRBV5-1 and TRBJ2-1, with TRBD2 as a possible D gene (6 bases). The germline CDR1 and CDR2 sequences are SGHRS and YFSETQ. Trimming left V 0 bases short and J 6 bases short, with 10 bases between. The CDR3 loop spans 14 amino acids. CDR3 residues: CASSLGMGGNEQFF. The CDR3 coding sequence is TGCGCCAGCAGCTTGGGGATGGGAGGCAATGAGCAGTTCTTC.

The J gene is TRBJ2-7, the V gene TRBV19; 8 bases match TRBD2. The CDR3 runs to 14 residues. Looked up from germline, CDR1 is LNHDA and CDR2 is SQIVND (reference sequence). The V segment lost 1 base and the J segment 5 bases; nucleotides outside the gene matches: 4. The CDR3 protein is CASSIAGGFDEQYF. The CDR3 coding sequence is TGTGCCAGTAGTATAGCGGGAGGGTTCGACGAGCAGTACTTC.

V gene TRBV7-2 combines with J gene TRBJ2-7; 9 bases are shared with TRBD2. The length of the CDR3 is 15 residues. The ends lost 0 bases at V and 2 bases at J; junction bases unmatched: 2. Germline loops: CDR1 SGHTA, CDR2 FQGNSA. The chain's CDR3 is CASSLAPSGTYEQYF. CDR3 nucleotides: TGTGCCAGCAGCTTAGCGCCTAGCGGGACCTACGAGCAGTACTTC.

This clone was observed a handful of times. The chain carries TRBV6-4 and TRBJ2-1; D may match TRBD1 or TRBD2 (5 bases each). The germline V gene has CDR1 MRHNA and CDR2 SNTAGT. This CDR3 contains 14 residues. The V and J ends lost 4 bases and 8 bases respectively, with 15 bases between them. This CDR3 is CASSVAGTVDEQFF. In DNA form, the CDR3 reads TGTGCCAGCAGTGTGGCAGGGACCGTCGATGAGCAGTTCTTC.

The chain recombines TRBV2 with TRBJ2-5; the match to TRBD2 covers 10 bases. The CDR3 consists of 16 residues. With 2 bases clipped from V and 0 bases from J, the junction kept 3 bases outside the gene matches. Germline CDR1 and CDR2: SNHLY and FYNNEI. The CDR3 protein is CASSENLAGDQETQYF. The CDR3 nucleotides are TGTGCCAGCAGTGAAAACCTAGCGGGAGACCAAGAGACCCAGTACTTC.

The V gene is TRBV11-2, the J gene TRBJ1-2; 7 bases map to TRBD1. Germline V CDR1 and CDR2: SGHAT, FQNNGV. The CDR3 covers 14 residues. J gave up 7 bases and V 4 bases, and 9 bases lay outside the gene matches. CDR3 residues: CASSSDRVSAGYTF. CDR3 DNA sequence: TGTGCCAGCAGCTCAGACAGGGTTTCGGCTGGCTACACCTTC.

The chain combines TRBV18 with TRBJ1-2; 11 positions agree with TRBD1. The CDR3 totals 16 residues. Trimming cost V 3 bases and J 4 bases; bases outside gene matches: 7. CDR1 and CDR2 (germline): KGHSH, LQKENI. The CDR3 DNA follows: TGTGCCAGCTCACCGATAACGGGACAGGGGGTCTATGGCTACACCTTC. It yields the protein CASSPITGQGVYGYTF.

The rearrangement links TRBV13 to TRBJ2-1; D might be TRBD2 (6 bases). The length of the CDR3 is 16 residues. The germline CDR1 and CDR2 sequences are PRHDT and FYEKMQ (reference sequence). V was trimmed by 1 base and J by 4 bases, leaving 14 bases between them. The CDR3 loop is CASSLVSGAGYNEQFF. The CDR3 coding sequence is TGTGCCAGCAGCTTAGTGTCGGGAGCCGGTTACAATGAGCAGTTCTTC.

This rearrangement joins TRBV15 to TRBJ1-5; 7 bases line up with TRBD1. The CDR3 runs 15 residues. With V trimmed by 5 bases and J by 7 bases, 11 bases remained unmatched. CDR1 is LNHNV, CDR2 YYDKDF, per germline (reference sequence). This CDR3 reads CATSQGPGGGQPQHF. CDR3 DNA: TGTGCCACCAGCCAAGGACCAGGGGGAGGGCAGCCCCAGCATTTT. Based on the CDR3 plus reference TRBV15 and TRBJ1-5, the full variable domain is DAMVIQNPRYQVTQFGKPVTLSCSQTLNHNVMYWYQQKSSQAPKLLFHYYDKDFNNEADTPDNFQSRRPNTSFCFLDIRSPGLGDTAMYLCATSQGPGGGQPQHFGDGTRLSIL.

This clone was seen only once. J is TRBJ1-5 and V is TRBV10-3; a possible D gene is TRBD1 (5 bases). This CDR3 has 13 residues. Trimming stripped 0 bases from V and 9 bases from J, with 9 bases between. The germline CDR1 and CDR2 sequences are ENHRY and SYGVKD. The CDR3 spells CAISESGRLPQHF. The CDR3 DNA follows: TGTGCCATCAGTGAGTCGGGGCGGCTGCCCCAGCATTTT.

The chain combines TRBV5-1 with TRBJ2-7; tentatively, D is TRBD2 (5 bases). V was cut by 1 base and J by 4 bases, with 21 bases left in between. CDR1 SGHRS and CDR2 YFSETQ come from the germline V gene. CDR3 length: 17 amino acids. CDR3 residues: CASSLPSSKQLKYEQYF. The CDR3 coding sequence is TGCGCCAGCAGCTTGCCTAGCTCCAAACAACTAAAATACGAGCAGTACTTC.

The table lists this clone with a count of one. The rearrangement uses TRBV6-1 and TRBJ2-1; 7 bases are shared with TRBD2. The CDR3 loop spans 14 amino acids. From germline, CDR1 is MNHNS and CDR2 SASEGT. V lost 6 bases and J lost 5; bases outside the gene matches: 7. In DNA, the CDR3 is TGTGCCAGCAGGGAGGGAGGGCCCAACAATGAGCAGTTCTTC. Translated, it gives CASREGGPNNEQFF.

The chain recombines TRBV2 with TRBJ1-2; D uncertain. Germline V CDR1 and CDR2: SNHLY, FYNNEI. The CDR3 runs to 13 residues. Trimming shortened V by 4 bases and J by 4 bases, and 10 bases separated the two germline ends. The CDR3 region is CASSVDGPYGYTF. The CDR3, as DNA: TGTGCCAGCAGTGTGGACGGGCCCTATGGCTACACCTTC.

This chain links TRBV6-5 with TRBJ2-3, with 7 bases matching TRBD2. J gave up 2 bases and V 0 bases, and 5 bases lay outside the gene matches. The CDR3 contains 16 residues. The germline V gene encodes CDR1 MNHEY and CDR2 SVGAGI. The CDR3 sequence is CASSYSGGTTTDTQYF. CDR3 coding DNA: TGTGCCAGCAGTTACTCGGGGGGGACTACCACAGATACGCAGTATTTT.

J is TRBJ1-1 and V is TRBV29-1; weak D call: TRBD1 (5 bases). Trimming stripped 4 bases from V and 9 bases from J, with 21 bases between. CDR1 is SQVTM and CDR2 is ANQGSEA in the germline V gene. This CDR3 spans 14 amino acids. The CDR3, as DNA: TGCAGCGTTGGGGCGGGGGTCGCTTCGGGGAAAGCTTTCTTT. Translated: CSVGAGVASGKAFF.

This clone was seen a few times. The CDR3 nucleotides are TGTGCCAGTAGTTCGACAGGGGTGGGCTATGGCTACACCTTC. Translated: CASSSTGVGYGYTF. V usage is TRBV19 and J usage is TRBJ1-2; TRBD1 aligns across 8 bases. The CDR3 length is 14 residues. With 5 bases clipped from V and 4 bases from J, the junction kept 6 bases outside the gene matches. CDR1 LNHDA and CDR2 SQIVND come from the germline V gene (reference sequence). Filled out from reference TRBV19 and TRBJ1-2, the complete variable domain reads DGGITQSPKYLFRKEGQNVTLSCEQNLNHDAMYWYRQDPGQGLRLIYYSQIVNDFQKGDIAEGYSVSREKKESFPLTVTSAQKNPTAFYLCASSSTGVGYGYTFGSGTRLTVV.